One and the same sample provided the 21 T cell receptor beta chains below, sequenced in a study of T cells in Graves' hyperthyroidism and ophthalmopathy. Authors of the study amplified TCR beta CDR3 regions from RNA transcripts. The HTBI primer set was used in a first-round RT-PCR of the TCR CDR3. TCRdb redid the calling of the multiplex PCR reads with MiXCR, one entry per CDR3 protein. Of 350,000 to 450,000 distinct CDR3 sequences listed, around 15% are singletons. Sequencing was performed on blood. These TCRs come from a man aged 50-59 years with Graves' ophthalmopathy.

The sample holds many counts of this clonotype. The CDR3 bases are TGTGCCAGCTCACCCGCCGGAAATCCCCGTTCCGAGCAGTACTTC. Protein: CASSPAGNPRSEQYF. The rearrangement links TRBV18 to TRBJ2-7; D unclear. The V gene's germline CDR1 is KGHSH and CDR2 LQKENI. The CDR3 is 15 residues long. Between the trimmed V and J ends, which lost 3 bases and 6 bases, there was a span of 18 bases.

The chain recombines TRBV5-6 with TRBJ2-3; D remains ambiguous. The CDR3 has 14 amino acids. V lost 1 base, J lost 6 bases, and 12 bases lay in between. CDR1 and CDR2 from the germline V gene are SGHDT and YYEEEE. The DNA of the CDR3 is TGTGCCAGCAGCTTGATCTTAGCTGGGGATACGCAGTATTTT. Its translation is CASSLILAGDTQYF. The variable domain in full, completed from reference TRBV5-6 and TRBJ2-3, reads DAGVTQSPTHLIKTRGQQVTLRCSPKSGHDTVSWYQQALGQGPQFIFQYYEEEERQRGNFPDRFSGHQFPNYSSELNVNALLLGDSALYLCASSLILAGDTQYFGPGTRLTVL.

This clonotype appeared many times. The V call is TRBV27, the J call TRBJ2-1; 13 nucleotides agree with TRBD2. Germline V gene data show CDR1 as MNHEY and CDR2 as SMNVEV (reference sequence). The CDR3 runs to 16 residues. The J segment lost 8 bases and the V segment lost 4 bases, leaving 8 bases of the junction unmatched. In DNA, the CDR3 is TGTGCCAGCAGTTGGTTCAGGACTAGCGGGAGAGATGAGCAGTTCTTC. This gives the protein CASSWFRTSGRDEQFF.

This clonotype was observed at least ten times. The V gene is TRBV11-2, the J gene TRBJ2-7, with 13 bases lining up with TRBD2. V was pared by 5 bases and J by 4 bases, with 5 bases of the junction left unmatched. This CDR3 has 15 amino acids. CDR1 and CDR2 (germline): SGHAT, FQNNGV. Here the CDR3 DNA reads TGTGCCAGCAGCCCAGGACTAGCGGGAGCTTACGAGCAGTACTTC. Translating gives CASSPGLAGAYEQYF.

The chain links TRBV6-4 to TRBJ2-1; D is perhaps TRBD2 (6 bases). The CDR3 is 14 amino acids. V gave up 6 bases and J gave up 0 bases, with 9 bases separating them. The germline CDR1 and CDR2 sequences are MRHNA and SNTAGT. The CDR3 bases are TGTGCCAGCAGAAGGGACTCCTCCTACAATGAGCAGTTCTTC. This sequence encodes CASRRDSSYNEQFF.

This clonotype showed up many times. V is TRBV10-1 and J is TRBJ1-1, with 11 bases matching TRBD1. The germline V gene has CDR1 WNHNN and CDR2 SYGVQD (reference sequence). This CDR3 is 17 amino acids long. After removal of 6 bases from V and 1 base from J, the junction contained 10 bases not matched to a gene. The CDR3 DNA reads as TGCGCCAGCAGGCGGACAGGGGGCTCTCCCTGGAACACTGAAGCTTTCTTT. Translated: CASRRTGGSPWNTEAFF.

At least ten counts were recorded for this clonotype. The chain combines TRBV6-1 with TRBJ2-3; TRBD2 might be the D (6 bases). V was pared by 4 bases and J by 0 bases, with 8 bases between. Looked up from germline, CDR1 is MNHNS and CDR2 is SASEGT. The CDR3 has 14 residues. The chain's CDR3 is CASSGSGSTDTQYF. CDR3 DNA sequence: TGTGCCAGCAGTGGGAGCGGGAGCACAGATACGCAGTATTTT.

The chain recombines TRBV13 with TRBJ1-1, with 7 bases matching TRBD1. V dropped 3 bases and J dropped 5; count of bases not matched to a gene: 12. CDR1 and CDR2 from the germline V gene are PRHDT and FYEKMQ (reference sequence). The CDR3 is made up of 16 amino acids. CDR3 coding DNA: TGTGCCAGCAGCTTCTTAAAAGGGGGCCGGCGAACTGAAGCTTTCTTT. It translates to CASSFLKGGRRTEAFF.

This clonotype has at least ten counts. In DNA, the CDR3 is TGTGCCACCAGTAAGGGGGTAGCCGGGGAGCTGTTTTTT. Translated: CATSKGVAGELFF. The rearrangement uses TRBV24-1 and TRBJ2-2; a weak D match, TRBD1 (6 bases). V lost 6 bases and J lost 6, with 10 bases in between. Per germline, CDR1 KGHDR and CDR2 SFDVKD. This CDR3 contains 13 residues.

The chain is built from TRBV2 and TRBJ1-1; a possible D gene is TRBD1 (5 bases). Trimming shortened V by 1 base and J by 1 base, and 13 bases separated the two germline ends. The germline gives CDR1 SNHLY, CDR2 FYNNEI. The CDR3 has 16 residues. The CDR3 DNA is TGTGCCAGCAGTGAAGTGTGGCCGGGGCAGAACACTGAAGCTTTCTTT. Translation: CASSEVWPGQNTEAFF.

This clonotype has ten or more counts. This chain joins TRBV28 and TRBJ2-7; TRBD2 matches at 14 bases. Germline V gene data show CDR1 as MDHEN and CDR2 as SYDVKM. V shed 5 bases and J 1 base; nucleotides not matched to a gene: 7. CDR3 length equals 17 residues. DNA for the CDR3: TGTGCCAGCAGTCACGGGACTAGCGGGAGTGATTCCTACGAGCAGTACTTC. Translated, it gives CASSHGTSGSDSYEQYF.

This clonotype was seen many times. This chain uses TRBV7-2 with TRBJ2-5; 9 bases align to TRBD1. Germline V gene lookup returns CDR1 SGHTA and CDR2 FQGNSA. The CDR3 consists of 15 residues. Losses at the gene ends were 5 bases for V and 5 bases for J; bases not matched to a gene: 9. CDR3 DNA sequence: TGTGCCAGCAGCCTGGGACAGGGTTTAACCGAGACCCAGTACTTC. Amino acids: CASSLGQGLTETQYF.

This clonotype was seen repeatedly, ten times or more. This chain uses TRBV12-3 or TRBV12-4 with TRBJ1-2, with D hard to call. V was trimmed by 3 bases and J by 5 bases, leaving 7 bases between them. The CDR3 spans 12 residues. The CDR3 coding sequence is TGTGCCAGCAGTTTGCCGGGTTATGGCTACACCTTC. Residues: CASSLPGYGYTF.

Ten or more counts support this clonotype. The chain carries TRBV20-1 and TRBJ1-4; no reliable D call. The CDR3 length is 14 residues. Germline assignment: CDR1 DFQATT and CDR2 SNEGSKA (reference sequence). The V gene lost 3 bases and the J gene lost 0 bases, with 8 bases spanning the gap. The CDR3 is CSASPGATNEKLFF. The CDR3 DNA is TGCAGTGCTAGTCCGGGAGCAACTAATGAAAAACTGTTTTTT.

V gene TRBV5-1 combines with J gene TRBJ2-3; D is undetermined. CDR3 length: 14 residues. V was clipped by 1 base and J by 4 bases, with 10 bases between them. Germline CDR1 and CDR2: SGHRS and YFSETQ. The CDR3 region has the DNA TGCGCCAGCAGCTTGAATTCGGTCCCAGATACGCAGTATTTT. Protein: CASSLNSVPDTQYF.

This clonotype has more than one count but fewer than ten. This chain uses TRBV5-1 with TRBJ1-3; D not resolved. With 4 bases removed from V and 0 bases from J, the gap between germline ends came to 11 bases. The length of the CDR3 is 15 residues. CDR1 SGHRS and CDR2 YFSETQ come from the germline V gene. The CDR3 loop reads CASSPGRASGNTIYF. In DNA, the CDR3 is TGCGCCAGCAGCCCCGGCCGGGCCTCTGGAAACACCATATATTTT.

Here the CDR3 DNA reads TGTGCCAGCAGTTTATCGCAGGTCACCACACAAAAACTGTTTTTT. It yields the protein CASSLSQVTTQKLFF. This chain connects TRBV28 to TRBJ1-4; D unclear. The CDR3 consists of 15 residues. The V gene lost 1 base and the J gene lost 9 bases, with 15 bases spanning the gap. In germline, CDR1 is MDHEN, CDR2 SYDVKM.

The chain has TRBV28 and TRBJ2-2; D is unclear. There are 13 residues in the CDR3. From germline, CDR1 is MDHEN and CDR2 SYDVKM. V lost 4 bases and J 4 bases, leaving 7 bases between the germline ends. CDR3 DNA sequence: TGTGCCAGCAGTTCTATCATCACCGGGGAGCTGTTTTTT. Translating gives CASSSIITGELFF.

V usage is TRBV13 and J usage is TRBJ2-7; possible D gene TRBD2, 6 bases. Germline V gene data show CDR1 as PRHDT and CDR2 as FYEKMQ (reference sequence). Trimming left V 2 bases short and J 7 bases short, with 15 bases between. The CDR3 covers 14 residues. DNA of the CDR3: TGTGCCAGCAGCTTATTGGGACTGACGTCTGAGCAGTACTTC. As protein: CASSLLGLTSEQYF.

The chain couples TRBV6-2 or TRBV6-3 to TRBJ2-5, with a weak D call TRBD2 (6 bases). The germline V gene encodes CDR1 MNHEY and CDR2 SVGEGT. V dropped 8 bases and J dropped 2 bases, with 18 bases sitting between them. There are 15 residues in the CDR3. The CDR3 reads CASQPTGARQETQYF. Written as DNA, the CDR3 is TGTGCCAGCCAGCCCACGGGAGCCCGACAAGAGACCCAGTACTTC.

Comments on this clonotype: This may be a read error, as it is one base from a much larger clone. The V call is TRBV24-1, the J call TRBJ2-7, with 8 bases fitting TRBD2. The V gene's germline CDR1 is KGHDR and CDR2 SFDVKD. With V trimmed by 0 bases and J by 7 bases, 7 bases remained unmatched. The CDR3 has 15 residues. The CDR3 DNA reads as TGTGCCACCAGTGATTTGGGGTCGGGAGGGTATGAGCAGTACTTC. Protein product: CATSDLGSGGYEQYF.